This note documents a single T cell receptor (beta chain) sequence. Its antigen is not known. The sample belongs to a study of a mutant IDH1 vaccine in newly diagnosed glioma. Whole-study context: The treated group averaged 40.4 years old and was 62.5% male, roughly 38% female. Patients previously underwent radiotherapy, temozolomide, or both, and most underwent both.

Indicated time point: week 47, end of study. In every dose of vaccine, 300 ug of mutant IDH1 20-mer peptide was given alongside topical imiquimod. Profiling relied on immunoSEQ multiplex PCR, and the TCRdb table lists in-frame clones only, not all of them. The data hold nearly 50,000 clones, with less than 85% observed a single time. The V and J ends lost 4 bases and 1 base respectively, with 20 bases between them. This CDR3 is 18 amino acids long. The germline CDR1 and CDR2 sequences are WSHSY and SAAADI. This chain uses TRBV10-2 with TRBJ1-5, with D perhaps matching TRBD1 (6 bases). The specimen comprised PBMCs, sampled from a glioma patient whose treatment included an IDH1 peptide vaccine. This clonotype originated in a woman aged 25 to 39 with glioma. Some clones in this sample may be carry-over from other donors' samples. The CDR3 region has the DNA TGCGCCAGCAGTGCTACCCGGGACATTCCCTCCAGCAATCAGCCCCAGCATTTT. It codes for CASSATRDIPSSNQPQHF.